This entry lists 32 T cell receptor beta chains sequenced from one sample in a study of CD8+CD57+ T cells in acquired aplastic anemia. Genomic DNA constituted the template upon which TCR beta VDJ and CDR3 profiling was performed. MiXCR was run by TCRdb on the reads, yielding one entry per CDR3 protein. This table holds some 240,000 distinct CDR3 sequences, roughly 35% found once. The sequencing input was sorted CD4+, CD8+, or CD8+CD57+ T cells (not recorded which) from PBMCs. The receptors stem from a human donor in good health, serving as a control.

This clonotype showed up many times. The genes are TRBV2 and TRBJ1-1, with a possible D match to TRBD1 (5 bases). Germline assignment: CDR1 SNHLY and CDR2 FYNNEI. The V gene lost 6 bases and the J gene lost 2 bases, with 10 bases spanning the gap. The CDR3 is 13 residues long. The DNA of the CDR3 is TGTGCCAGCAGGGGGGGGACCAACACTGAAGCTTTCTTT. Its protein is CASRGGTNTEAFF.

This chain uses TRBV6-1 with TRBJ2-7; D assignment may be TRBD1 or TRBD2 (6 bases each). V was clipped by 8 bases and J by 2 bases, with 19 bases between them. CDR3 size: 15 residues. Germline CDR1 reads MNHNS; CDR2 reads SASEGT. The CDR3 coding sequence is TGTGCCAGCGGCCGGGGGCAGGGAGGTCCCTACGAGCAGTACTTC. Encoded protein: CASGRGQGGPYEQYF.

Comments on this clonotype: One end of the junction does not line up with germline, which may come from a read error. This chain joins TRBV15 and TRBJ1-5; D is undetermined. Germline V gives CDR1 LNHNV, CDR2 YYDKDF (reference sequence). The CDR3 is made up of 15 amino acids. DNA for the CDR3: TGTGCCACCAGCGGAGATTTATTGGTCCATCAGCCCCAGCATTTT. It is translated as CATSGDLLVHQPQHF.

The rearrangement links TRBV2 to TRBJ2-5; 8 nucleotides match TRBD1. The length of the CDR3 is 15 residues. Trimming at V came to 0 bases and at J to 1 base, leaving 1 base not matched to a gene. CDR1 and CDR2 from the germline V gene are SNHLY and FYNNEI. Written as DNA, the CDR3 is TGTGCCAGCAGTGAAGCCGGGACAGGCCAAGAGACCCAGTACTTC. Residues: CASSEAGTGQETQYF. Full variable domain (remainder filled in from reference TRBV2 and TRBJ2-5): EPEVTQTPSHQVTQMGQEVILRCVPISNHLYFYWYRQILGQKVEFLVSFYNNEISEKSEIFDDQFSVERPDGSNFTLKIRSTKLEDSAMYFCASSEAGTGQETQYFGPGTRLLVL.

The chain is built from TRBV12-3 or TRBV12-4 and TRBJ1-1, with D perhaps TRBD1 (6 bases). Trimming took 3 bases from V and 5 from J, leaving 13 bases between them. The CDR3 totals 14 residues. CDR3 nucleotide sequence: TGTGCCAGCAGTTTTCAGGCAGGGGAGACTGAAGCTTTCTTT. Its translation: CASSFQAGETEAFF.

This clonotype was detected many times. The chain is built from TRBV12-3 or TRBV12-4 and TRBJ2-7; 8 nucleotides align to TRBD1. The V segment lost 6 bases and the J segment 6 bases; nucleotides outside the gene matches: 4. The CDR3 has 12 residues. The CDR3 loop reads CASRQDRGEQYF. CDR3 nucleotides: TGTGCCAGCAGACAAGACAGGGGCGAGCAGTACTTC.

This clonotype was seen repeatedly, ten times or more. The chain employs TRBV19 and TRBJ2-7; D tentatively fits TRBD1 or TRBD2 (5 bases each). CDR1 and CDR2 from the germline V gene are LNHDA and SQIVND (reference sequence). The length of the CDR3 is 17 residues. Between the trimmed V and J ends, which lost 9 bases and 1 base, there was a span of 25 bases. CDR3 in amino acids: CASHGTVETFWSYEQYF. CDR3 coding DNA: TGTGCCAGCCACGGGACGGTAGAAACCTTCTGGTCCTACGAGCAGTACTTC.

DNA for the CDR3: TGTGCCAGTAGGCAGCGGGGGAAGACAGATACGCAGTATTTT. Amino acid sequence: CASRQRGKTDTQYF. The V call is TRBV19, the J call TRBJ2-3; TRBD2 matches at 8 bases. The CDR3 is made up of 14 amino acids. Trimming cost V 6 bases and J 3 bases; bases outside gene matches: 5. Germline CDR1 LNHDA, CDR2 SQIVND (reference sequence).

V and J are TRBV20-1 and TRBJ1-1; maybe TRBD1 (6 bases). The CDR3 contains 14 residues. Germline V gene sequence: CDR1 DFQATT, CDR2 SNEGSKA (reference sequence). Trimming removed 2 bases from V and 6 bases from J, with 16 bases in between. CDR3 residues: CSARQAGVSAEAFF. In nucleotides, the CDR3 is TGCAGTGCTAGACAGGCAGGGGTTTCGGCTGAAGCTTTCTTT.

The rearrangement joins TRBV20-1 to TRBJ2-7, with 9 bases identical to TRBD1. V lost 3 bases to trimming and J lost 2 bases; unmatched junction nucleotides: 5. The CDR3 loop spans 14 amino acids. Germline CDR1 reads DFQATT; CDR2 reads SNEGSKA (reference sequence). CDR3 sequence reads: CSASNRDRAYEQYF. The CDR3 region has the DNA TGCAGTGCTAGCAACCGGGACAGGGCCTACGAGCAGTACTTC.

Concerning this clonotype itself: This may come from a read error, since a much larger clone is one base off. This chain joins TRBV12-3 or TRBV12-4 and TRBJ1-2; 8 bases fit TRBD1. This CDR3 comprises 15 residues. The CDR3, as DNA: TGTGCCGGCAGTTTCAGGGGGCAGGGATTCGATGGCTACACCTTC. Translating gives CAGSFRGQGFDGYTF.

Regarding this clonotype: One end of the junction varies from germline; a read error may be responsible. In DNA form, the CDR3 reads TGTGCCTGGGGAAGGGGGCTGGACACCGGGGAGCTGTTTTTT. It translates to CAWGRGLDTGELFF. The chain carries TRBV29-1 and TRBJ2-2, with 7 bases fitting TRBD1. CDR1 is SQVTM, CDR2 ANQGSEA, per germline. CDR3 length: 14 residues.

This clonotype was recorded at least ten times. The gene calls are TRBV20-1 and TRBJ2-1; D is possibly TRBD1 or TRBD2 (5 bases each). Trimming shortened V by 3 bases and J by 0 bases, and 12 bases separated the two germline ends. Germline V gene sequence: CDR1 DFQATT, CDR2 SNEGSKA (reference sequence). The CDR3 covers 15 residues. This chain's CDR3 is CSARGERSSYNEQFF. In DNA form, the CDR3 reads TGCAGTGCTAGGGGGGAGCGGAGCTCCTACAATGAGCAGTTCTTC.

There are many counts of this clonotype. CDR3 sequence (DNA): TGTGCCAGCAGCTTGGCCCACGACAGGGCAAATTCACCCCTCCACTTT. It yields the protein CASSLAHDRANSPLHF. The J gene is TRBJ1-6, the V gene TRBV5-5, with 7 bases identical to TRBD1. The V gene's germline CDR1 is SGHKS and CDR2 YYEKEE (reference sequence). The CDR3 is 16 amino acids. V gave up 0 bases and J gave up 7 bases; unmatched junction bases: 7. Variable domain in full (rest from reference TRBV5-5 and TRBJ1-6): DAGVTQSPTHLIKTRGQQVTLRCSPISGHKSVSWYQQVLGQGPQFIFQYYEKEERGRGNFPDRFSARQFPNYSSELNVNALLLGDSALYLCASSLAHDRANSPLHFGNGTRLTVT.

The chain is built from TRBV4-2 and TRBJ2-1, with D uncertain. The V gene's germline CDR1 is LGHNA and CDR2 YNFKEQ. The CDR3 has 15 amino acids. V was cut by 4 bases and J by 4 bases, with 14 bases left in between. CDR3 residues: CASSPGPENYNEQFF. The DNA of the CDR3 is TGTGCCAGCAGCCCAGGCCCTGAGAATTACAATGAGCAGTTCTTC.

The chain employs TRBV15 and TRBJ1-2; 11 nucleotides align to TRBD1. The CDR3 consists of 15 residues. Unmatched junction bases numbered 7, after V lost 3 bases and J lost 7 bases. CDR1 is LNHNV, CDR2 YYDKDF, per germline (reference sequence). The CDR3 sequence is CATSRWTGGGCGYTF. The CDR3 DNA reads as TGTGCCACCAGCAGGTGGACAGGGGGCGGCTGTGGCTACACCTTC. Full variable domain (rest looked up from reference TRBV15 and TRBJ1-2): DAMVIQNPRYQVTQFGKPVTLSCSQTLNHNVMYWYQQKSSQAPKLLFHYYDKDFNNEADTPDNFQSRRPNTSFCFLDIRSPGLGDTAMYLCATSRWTGGGCGYTFGSGTRLTVV.

Only one count was recorded for this clonotype. The genes are TRBV2 and TRBJ1-2; TRBD1 matches 9 bases. CDR3 length: 15 residues. V dropped 5 bases and J dropped 4; count of bases not matched to a gene: 8. Germline values: CDR1 SNHLY, CDR2 FYNNEI. This chain's CDR3 is CASSTPGQGSYGYTF. The CDR3 nucleotides are TGTGCCAGCAGTACTCCGGGACAGGGCTCCTATGGCTACACCTTC.

This clonotype occurred a few times. This chain connects TRBV5-5 to TRBJ2-3, with 7 bases that match TRBD1. Per the germline V gene, CDR1 is SGHKS and CDR2 is YYEKEE (reference sequence). After removal of 0 bases from V and 6 bases from J, the junction contained 7 bases not matched to a gene. CDR3 length: 15 amino acids. DNA for the CDR3: TGTGCCAGCAGCTTGGGACAGGGTCGGTTGGATACGCAGTATTTT. This sequence encodes CASSLGQGRLDTQYF.

The rearrangement links TRBV25-1 to TRBJ1-1; weak D call: TRBD1 (5 bases). The germline V gene encodes CDR1 MGHDK and CDR2 SYGVNS. The CDR3 is made up of 11 amino acids. The V and J ends lost 10 bases and 8 bases respectively, with 14 bases between them. DNA for the CDR3: TGTGCCATAATTAAGGGGATCGAAGCTTTCTTT. Translation gives CAIIKGIEAFF.

The sample holds a few counts of this clonotype. Germline and junction disagree at one end, which may indicate a read error. The chain links TRBV19 to TRBJ2-5; D might be TRBD1 or TRBD2, each matching 5 bases. Germline CDR1 is LNHDA and CDR2 is SQIVND (reference sequence). The CDR3 contains 15 residues. The CDR3 DNA is TGCGCCAGTAGTACTAGACGGGACGGGACGGAGACCCAGTACTTC. Protein sequence: CASSTRRDGTETQYF.

V and J are TRBV29-1 and TRBJ2-7; TRBD1 agrees at 10 bases. Per germline, CDR1 SQVTM and CDR2 ANQGSEA. The CDR3 is 14 amino acids. V gave up 7 bases and J gave up 1 base; unmatched junction bases: 7. The CDR3 sequence: CSAGWDRGSYEQYF. The CDR3 bases are TGCAGCGCAGGGTGGGACAGGGGATCCTACGAGCAGTACTTC.

This clonotype was detected ten times or more. The chain couples TRBV7-2 to TRBJ1-2, with TRBD1 matching over 7 bases. Germline V gene lookup returns CDR1 SGHTA and CDR2 FQGNSA. The V gene end was trimmed by 4 bases and the J gene end by 6 bases; junction bases not matched to a gene: 11. CDR3 length: 15 amino acids. CDR3 region: CASSSRTGLGNGYTF. In nucleotides, the CDR3 is TGTGCCAGCAGCTCCCGGACAGGATTGGGTAATGGCTACACCTTC.

In its sample, this clonotype was seen many times. This rearrangement joins TRBV20-1 to TRBJ1-1; maybe TRBD1 (5 bases). The CDR3 runs to 12 residues. V was cut by 6 bases and J by 1 base, with 9 bases left in between. Germline V gene lookup returns CDR1 DFQATT and CDR2 SNEGSKA (reference sequence). Here the CDR3 reads CSAGGGNTEAFF. For the CDR3, the DNA is TGCAGTGCGGGGGGGGGGAACACTGAAGCTTTCTTT.

This clonotype was observed at least ten times. The chain is built from TRBV12-3 or TRBV12-4 and TRBJ2-7; 11 bases are shared with TRBD2. The CDR3 has 13 residues. V shed 6 bases and J 6 bases; nucleotides not matched to a gene: 4. CDR3 protein: CASRIAGGREQYF. CDR3 DNA sequence: TGTGCCAGCAGGATAGCGGGAGGGCGCGAGCAGTACTTC.

The chain is built from TRBV7-9 and TRBJ1-4; D is unresolved. Trimming shortened V by 5 bases and J by 6 bases, and 10 bases separated the two germline ends. CDR3 size: 13 residues. CDR1 and CDR2 from the germline V gene are SEHNR and FQNEAQ (reference sequence). CDR3 sequence reads: CASSRRVDEKLFF. In nucleotides, the CDR3 is TGTGCCAGCAGCCGACGGGTTGATGAAAAACTGTTTTTT.

The chain uses TRBV15 and TRBJ1-6; possibly TRBD1 for D (5 bases). There are 12 residues in the CDR3. The V gene's germline CDR1 is LNHNV and CDR2 YYDKDF (reference sequence). Trimming stripped 6 bases from V and 7 bases from J, with 7 bases between. In nucleotides, the CDR3 is TGTGCCACCAGATCAGGGAATTCACCCCTCCACTTT. Residues: CATRSGNSPLHF.

This clonotype was seen ten or more times. The chain employs TRBV19 and TRBJ1-2; D uncertain. In germline, CDR1 is LNHDA, CDR2 SQIVND (reference sequence). Trimming cost V 8 bases and J 4 bases, with 11 bases left between them. The length of the CDR3 is 12 residues. The chain's CDR3 is CASRRTGYGYTF. The CDR3 DNA is TGTGCCAGTCGGAGGACGGGCTATGGCTACACCTTC. Variable domain in full (rest from reference TRBV19 and TRBJ1-2): DGGITQSPKYLFRKEGQNVTLSCEQNLNHDAMYWYRQDPGQGLRLIYYSQIVNDFQKGDIAEGYSVSREKKESFPLTVTSAQKNPTAFYLCASRRTGYGYTFGSGTRLTVV.

There are many counts of this clonotype. The chain links TRBV29-1 to TRBJ2-1, with 11 bases lining up with TRBD2. V dropped 5 bases and J dropped 7; count of bases not matched to a gene: 10. The CDR3 length is 15 residues. The germline CDR1 and CDR2 sequences are SQVTM and ANQGSEA. DNA of the CDR3: TGCAGCGTTTCGCCCGGGACTAGCGGCCGAAATGAGCAGTTCTTC. Encoded protein: CSVSPGTSGRNEQFF.

This rearrangement joins TRBV15 to TRBJ2-5; D possibly corresponds to TRBD1 (6 bases). The CDR3 length is 14 residues. Per germline, CDR1 LNHNV and CDR2 YYDKDF (reference sequence). V was clipped by 3 bases and J by 4 bases, with 12 bases between them. This chain's CDR3 is CATSRNTGRETQYF. The DNA of the CDR3 is TGTGCCACCAGCAGGAACACAGGGCGAGAGACCCAGTACTTC.

This clonotype has more than one count but fewer than ten. A much larger clone lies a single base off, so this may be a read error. DNA for the CDR3: TGTGCCATCAGTCTTCTCAATGACTACGAGCAGTACTTC. Translation: CAISLLNDYEQYF. The J gene is TRBJ2-7, the V gene TRBV10-3; unclear D gene. The germline V gene encodes CDR1 ENHRY and CDR2 SYGVKD. The CDR3 extends over 13 amino acids. V dropped 5 bases and J dropped 3 bases, with 11 bases sitting between them.

Concerning this clonotype itself: The junction departs from germline at one end; a sequencing error may be responsible. This chain connects TRBV2 to TRBJ1-2, with 7 bases fitting TRBD1. The CDR3 has 17 amino acids. Germline V gene lookup returns CDR1 SNHLY and CDR2 FYNNEI. The chain's CDR3 is CATSDSGRRQGGYGYTF. The DNA for the CDR3 is TGTGCCACCAGTGATTCTGGCCGGAGACAGGGCGGGTATGGCTACACCTTC.

At least ten counts were recorded for this clonotype. The CDR3 nucleotides read TGTGCCAGCATCCAAGGCCCGGGACAGCACCACTATGGCTACACCTTC. Protein product: CASIQGPGQHHYGYTF. The chain joins TRBV7-2 to TRBJ1-2; 7 bases agree with TRBD1. From germline, CDR1 is SGHTA and CDR2 FQGNSA. The CDR3 runs to 16 residues. V was pared by 7 bases and J by 3 bases, with 14 bases of the junction left unmatched.